Following are 11 T cell receptor beta chains from one sample sequenced in a study of T cells in Graves' hyperthyroidism and ophthalmopathy. TCR beta CDR3 sequences were amplified from RNA transcripts. TCR CDR3 underwent first-round RT-PCR with the HTBI primer set. TCRdb reprocessed the multiplex PCR reads with MiXCR, giving one entry per CDR3 protein. The sample records fewer than 350,000 distinct CDR3 sequences, roughly a fifth being singletons. Material: blood. The receptors stem from a middle-aged man with Graves' ophthalmopathy.

At least ten counts were recorded for this clonotype. The V call is TRBV13, the J call TRBJ1-1, with 10 bases identical to TRBD1. Per germline, CDR1 PRHDT and CDR2 FYEKMQ (reference sequence). V shed 5 bases, J shed 10 bases, and the junction held 16 bases outside the gene matches. This CDR3 comprises 16 residues. The CDR3 spells CASSAGGGQGYIGAFF. Here the CDR3 DNA reads TGTGCCAGCAGCGCCGGGGGGGGACAGGGGTATATCGGAGCTTTCTTT.

This clonotype was counted only a few times. V and J are TRBV6-2 or TRBV6-3 and TRBJ2-1; TRBD2 aligns across 11 bases. Germline V lookup: CDR1 MNHEY, CDR2 SVGEGT. The CDR3 has 17 amino acids. With 5 bases clipped from V and 6 bases from J, the junction kept 12 bases outside the gene matches. CDR3 bases: TGTGCCAGCAGTCCTCAACCGGGACTAGCGGATAGCAATGAGCAGTTCTTC. Its translation: CASSPQPGLADSNEQFF.

This clonotype was seen only a few times. The rearrangement joins TRBV27 to TRBJ1-6, with D possibly being TRBD1 (5 bases). V was trimmed by 6 bases and J by 5 bases, leaving 11 bases between them. The CDR3 contains 14 residues. In germline, CDR1 is MNHEY, CDR2 SMNVEV (reference sequence). For the CDR3, the DNA is TGTGCCAGCAGGGAGGGACGAGATAATTCACCCCTCCACTTT. Its translation: CASREGRDNSPLHF.

This clonotype was found many times. V and J are TRBV20-1 and TRBJ1-2; the match to TRBD1 covers 9 bases. Germline-derived CDR1 and CDR2 are DFQATT and SNEGSKA (reference sequence). V shed 4 bases and J 4 bases; nucleotides not matched to a gene: 4. The CDR3 length is 13 residues. CDR3 sequence (DNA): TGCAGTGCTACCCGGGACAGGGTCTATGGCTACACCTTC. Translating it yields CSATRDRVYGYTF.

A single count supports this clonotype. The junction departs from germline at one end; a sequencing error may be responsible. V is TRBV5-4 and J is TRBJ2-2; the D gene is possibly TRBD1 (6 bases). This CDR3 spans 16 amino acids. CDR1 and CDR2 (germline): SGHNT, YYREEE (reference sequence). CDR3 region: CASTLGWGRDTGELFF. CDR3 coding DNA: TGTGCCAGCACCTTGGGGTGGGGGCGCGACACCGGGGAGCTGTTTTTT.

Notes on this clonotype: This may be a read error: a much more frequent sequence differs by one nucleotide. The V call is TRBV28, the J call TRBJ2-7, with 12 bases lining up with TRBD1. Germline CDR1 is MDHEN and CDR2 is SYDVKM. V was pared by 10 bases and J by 7 bases, with 8 bases of the junction left unmatched. The CDR3 contains 13 residues. CDR3 bases: TGTGCCATTAGGGACAGGGGGCGTGGGGAGCAGTACTTC. Protein sequence: CAIRDRGRGEQYF. Supplemented by reference TRBV28 and TRBJ2-7, the full variable domain reads DVKVTQSSRYLVKRTGEKVFLECVQDMDHENMFWYRQDPGLGLRLIYFSYDVKMKEKGDIPEGYSVSREKKERFSLILESASTNQTSMYLCAIRDRGRGEQYFGPGTRLTVT.

This chain joins TRBV27 and TRBJ2-7; tentatively, D is TRBD2 (5 bases). This CDR3 spans 12 amino acids. CDR1 and CDR2 from the germline V gene are MNHEY and SMNVEV (reference sequence). Trimming took off 4 bases at V and 4 bases at J, with 8 bases between the two ends. The CDR3 DNA reads TGTGCCAGCAGTTCCGGGATTTACGAGCAGTACTTC. This codes for CASSSGIYEQYF.

This clonotype occurred a few times. The chain joins TRBV30 to TRBJ2-3; 8 bases agree with TRBD1. The CDR3 has 15 residues. V lost 2 bases to trimming and J lost 0 bases; unmatched junction nucleotides: 4. The germline V gene has CDR1 GTSNPN and CDR2 SVGIG (reference sequence). The CDR3 reads CAWSLTGVSTDTQYF. CDR3 bases: TGTGCCTGGAGTTTGACAGGGGTTAGCACAGATACGCAGTATTTT. The variable domain in full, with the rest retrieved from reference TRBV30 and TRBJ2-3, is SQTIHQWPATLVQPVGSPLSLECTVEGTSNPNLYWYRQAAGRGLQLLFYSVGIGQISSEVPQNLSASRPQDRQFILSSKKLLLSDSGFYLCAWSLTGVSTDTQYFGPGTRLTVL.

V usage is TRBV2 and J usage is TRBJ1-2; D is undetermined. Trimming took off 8 bases at V and 1 base at J, with 11 bases between the two ends. The CDR3 runs to 13 residues. CDR1 SNHLY and CDR2 FYNNEI come from the germline V gene. Here the CDR3 DNA reads TGTGCCAGCGTTGGGTGGAGTAACTATGGCTACACCTTC. Encoded protein: CASVGWSNYGYTF.

This clonotype was detected only a few times. V and J are TRBV12-3 or TRBV12-4 and TRBJ2-5; 8 nucleotides agree with TRBD1. V was pared by 4 bases and J by 7 bases, with 11 bases of the junction left unmatched. The CDR3 consists of 15 residues. This CDR3 reads CASSSLDRVAGTQYF. The DNA for the CDR3 is TGTGCCAGCAGTTCCCTGGACAGGGTGGCGGGGACCCAGTACTTC.

This clonotype occurred a few times. V usage is TRBV2 and J usage is TRBJ2-2, with a possible D match to TRBD1 (6 bases). The CDR3 extends over 15 amino acids. Between the trimmed V and J ends, which lost 5 bases and 4 bases, there was a span of 14 bases. Germline CDR1 and CDR2: SNHLY and FYNNEI. CDR3 loop: CASSPRGTFTGELFF. CDR3 DNA: TGTGCCAGCAGTCCAAGGGGGACATTCACCGGGGAGCTGTTTTTT.